This record covers a single T cell receptor beta chain. This sample was taken from a study of chronic HIV infection and antiretroviral therapy. TCRdb processed the 5' RACE reads anew with MiXCR; each CDR3 protein has one entry. The sample has 45,000 to 55,000 distinct CDR3 sequences; over 15% are singletons. Germline V lookup: CDR1 SGHVS, CDR2 FNYEAQ. V lost 5 bases and J lost 7, with 9 bases in between. The CDR3 runs to 11 residues. The sequenced sample was peripheral blood. The chain is built from TRBV7-6 and TRBJ2-7; D is perhaps TRBD1 (5 bases). This clonotype was sampled from an adult who had HIV and had not received antiretroviral therapy, or was an uninfected healthy control (not recorded which). The CDR3 bases are TGTGCCAGCAGCAACGCAGGGGAGCAGTACTTC. Residues: CASSNAGEQYF.